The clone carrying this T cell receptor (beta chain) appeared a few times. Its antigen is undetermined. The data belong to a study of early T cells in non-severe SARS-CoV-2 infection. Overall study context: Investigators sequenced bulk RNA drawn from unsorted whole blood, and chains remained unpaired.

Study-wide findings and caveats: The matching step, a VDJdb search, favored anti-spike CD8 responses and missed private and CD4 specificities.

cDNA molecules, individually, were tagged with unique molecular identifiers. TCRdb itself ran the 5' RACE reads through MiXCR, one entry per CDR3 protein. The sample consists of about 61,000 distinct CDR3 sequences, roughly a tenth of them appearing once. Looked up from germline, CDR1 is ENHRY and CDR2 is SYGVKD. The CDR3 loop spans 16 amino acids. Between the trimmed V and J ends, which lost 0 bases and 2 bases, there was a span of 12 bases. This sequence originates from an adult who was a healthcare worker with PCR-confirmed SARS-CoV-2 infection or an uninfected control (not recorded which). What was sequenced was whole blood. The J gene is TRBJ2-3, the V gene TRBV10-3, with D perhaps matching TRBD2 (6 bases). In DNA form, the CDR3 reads TGTGCCATCAGTGAGTCATCTCTAGCGCACACAGATACGCAGTATTTT. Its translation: CAISESSLAHTDTQYF.